This TCR beta chain was captured in a study of OX40 agonist ivuxolimab in advanced cancers. About the investigation overall: The costimulatory receptor OX40 (CD134) was targeted by ivuxolimab, a fully human IgG2 agonistic monoclonal antibody. Prior anti-PD-1, anti-PD-L1 or anti-CTLA-4 therapy was permitted, and checkpoint inhibitors had been received by about two fifths of dose-escalation patients. The paper reports the monotherapy dose-escalation portion (N ≈ 50 patients) of the phase I ivuxolimab trial. Peripheral TCRbeta sequencing was intended to test whether TCR sequence diversity was altered and clonal T-cell expansion was caused by ivuxolimab. A male proportion of 82.7% and a mean age of approximately 55 years, ranging from about 20 to 80, were recorded for the dose-escalation cohort. Three dose-escalation patients achieved partial responses, one with hepatocellular carcinoma and two with cutaneous melanoma. Of the 50 or so patients in dose escalation, about 20 had hepatocellular carcinoma, some 15 had melanoma, 9 had renal cell carcinoma and 9 had head and neck cancer. Intravenous ivuxolimab was administered to patients every 2 weeks at six dose levels: 0.01, 0.1, 0.3, 1.5, 3 and 10 mg/kg. Paper-wide results and their limitations: On average, CD8+ T cells showed more expanded clones than CD4+ T cells after ivuxolimab. Which antigens the clonally expanded peripheral T cells were specific for was not determined. Low levels of normalized T-cell clonal expansion were also seen in some nonresponding patients. At doses of 0.1 to 3.0 mg/kg, clonal expansion of both CD4+ and CD8+ blood T cells was observed from baseline to week 6. Partial responders in the 0.1-3.0 mg/kg groups had among the lowest normalized peripheral clonal expansion, especially among CD8+ T cells.

The trial excluded patients who had a history of autoimmune disease or who were on systemic immunosuppression. Peripheral blood for TCR sequencing was collected from all dose cohorts at baseline, on cycle 4 day 1, and on cycle 7 day 1. The samples were drawn from a first-in-human, open-label, multicenter phase I dose-escalation trial of ivuxolimab. Adults with locally advanced or metastatic melanoma, renal cell carcinoma, hepatocellular carcinoma or head and neck squamous cell carcinoma were enrolled in the trial. Before TCR sequencing, CD4+ T cells and CD8+ T cells from peripheral blood were sorted into separate populations. In regard to this clone: Its antigen is unknown. The junction does not match germline at one end; this may be a read error.

To sequence the TCRbeta CDR3 region, genomic DNA was isolated from the sorted cells. The immunoSEQ Assay was used for sequencing of TCRbeta CDR3 regions. In TCRdb, the immuneACCESS table is reduced to in-frame sequences with V and J assigned. These tables do not hold every clone; where another copy was compared, an unresolved V gene accounts for under half, and the others remain unexplained. Here the sample has over 15,000 clones; 80% to 90% occur a single time. The ten most abundant clones make up around 40% of the sample. The germline V gene (reference sequence) specifies MNHEY as CDR1 and SMNVEV as CDR2. Spanning cysteine to phenylalanine, the CDR3 consists of 13 amino acids. Left in the record is the CDR3 DNA by itself, 39 bases read in frame from the first base.

The specimen comprised CD4+ or CD8+ T cells sorted from blood, sampled in a trial of the OX40 agonist ivuxolimab. This receptor chain uses TRBV27 and TRBJ1-6; TRBD1 matches 8 bases in the middle. This receptor was taken from an adult with an advanced solid tumor such as melanoma, head and neck, liver or kidney cancer. The CDR3 region reads CASRTGNKSPLHF. Read as DNA, the sequence is TGTGCCTCCCGGACAGGGAATAAATCACCCCTCCACTTT.